Shown below are 17 T cell receptor beta chains from a single sample sequenced in a study of OX40 agonist ivuxolimab in advanced cancers. The library was built by means of the immunoSEQ multiplex PCR assay. In TCRdb, the immuneACCESS table is reduced to in-frame sequences with V and J assigned. These tables do not hold every clone; where another copy was compared, an unresolved V gene accounts for under half, and the others remain unexplained. For this sample there are 95,000 or so clones; about 85% appear just once. Around 4% of the sample is held by the ten biggest clonotypes. The specimen comprised CD4+ or CD8+ T cells sorted from blood, sampled in a trial of the OX40 agonist ivuxolimab. The receptors come from an adult with an advanced solid tumor such as melanoma, head and neck, liver or kidney cancer.

About this clone: Additional DNA sequences in this sample encode the identical CDR3. This chain connects TRBV11-2 to TRBJ2-5; D ambiguous. Per the germline V gene, CDR1 is SGHAT and CDR2 is FQNNGV. Trimming shortened V by 1 base and J by 2 bases, and 8 bases separated the two germline ends. The CDR3 has 14 residues. CDR3 DNA: TGTGCCAGCAGCTTAGCGGGCTCACAAGAGACCCAGTACTTC. Translating it yields CASSLAGSQETQYF.

This clone was observed once. J is TRBJ2-7 and V is TRBV5-1; D gene ambiguous. V gave up 5 bases and J gave up 0 bases, with 12 bases separating them. The length of the CDR3 is 14 residues. The germline V gene has CDR1 SGHRS and CDR2 YFSETQ. The DNA of the CDR3 is TGCGCCAGCAGACAACAGACGAGCTCCTACGAGCAGTACTTC. This gives the protein CASRQQTSSYEQYF.

The chain uses TRBV28 and TRBJ1-5; no reliable D call. This CDR3 has 14 residues. V dropped 3 bases and J dropped 7 bases, with 13 bases sitting between them. CDR1 and CDR2 (germline): MDHEN, SYDVKM. The CDR3 loop is CASSFSVFQQPQHF. CDR3 nucleotide sequence: TGTGCCAGCAGTTTCAGTGTGTTCCAGCAGCCCCAGCATTTT. Full variable domain (missing parts from reference TRBV28 and TRBJ1-5): DVKVTQSSRYLVKRTGEKVFLECVQDMDHENMFWYRQDPGLGLRLIYFSYDVKMKEKGDIPEGYSVSREKKERFSLILESASTNQTSMYLCASSFSVFQQPQHFGDGTRLSIL.

The J gene is TRBJ1-1, the V gene TRBV6-5, with a possible D match to TRBD1 (6 bases). The germline V gene encodes CDR1 MNHEY and CDR2 SVGAGI. The CDR3 spans 13 residues. Deletions cut 5 bases from V and 3 bases from J, with 10 bases between. CDR3 amino acids: CASSATGYTEAFF. The CDR3 bases are TGTGCCAGCAGTGCAACAGGGTACACTGAAGCTTTCTTT.

The chain has TRBV2 and TRBJ1-5; D gene uncertain. The ends were cut back, 3 bases at V and 4 bases at J, with 7 bases in the middle. Per the germline V gene, CDR1 is SNHLY and CDR2 is FYNNEI. The CDR3 is 13 residues long. The CDR3 sequence: CASSDIRNQPQHF. The CDR3 nucleotides read TGTGCCAGCAGTGACATCAGAAATCAGCCCCAGCATTTT. The entire variable domain, with the rest obtained from reference TRBV2 and TRBJ1-5, is as follows: EPEVTQTPSHQVTQMGQEVILRCVPISNHLYFYWYRQILGQKVEFLVSFYNNEISEKSEIFDDQFSVERPDGSNFTLKIRSTKLEDSAMYFCASSDIRNQPQHFGDGTRLSIL.

Notes on this clone: The germline gene is not matched at one end of the junction; a read error may be the cause. V is TRBV7-7 and J is TRBJ2-5; 9 bases are a match to TRBD1. The CDR3 consists of 14 residues. Germline V gene lookup returns CDR1 SSHAT and CDR2 FNYEAQ (reference sequence). Written as DNA, the CDR3 is TGTGCTAGCAGCTCTTCGACAGGGGGAGAGACCCAGTACTTC. It codes for CASSSSTGGETQYF.

The V call is TRBV6-5, the J call TRBJ2-7; D may be TRBD1 (6 bases). Germline CDR1 MNHEY, CDR2 SVGAGI. CDR3 length: 13 amino acids. Trimming took 8 bases from V and 2 from J, leaving 13 bases between them. CDR3 nucleotides: TGTGCCAGCCTCAAAACAGGGACCTACGAGCAGTACTTC. Amino acid sequence: CASLKTGTYEQYF.

This chain uses TRBV25-1 with TRBJ2-5, with a tentative D call TRBD2 (6 bases). Germline loops: CDR1 MGHDK, CDR2 SYGVNS. This CDR3 is 15 amino acids long. The V gene lost 1 base and the J gene lost 5 bases, with 14 bases spanning the gap. The CDR3 region is CASSELGREEETQYF. In DNA, the CDR3 is TGTGCCAGCAGTGAATTGGGCAGGGAGGAGGAGACCCAGTACTTC.

This clone was observed a handful of times. The chain combines TRBV7-3 with TRBJ2-5; D perhaps matches TRBD2 (6 bases). Trimming left V 6 bases short and J 5 bases short, with 16 bases between. The CDR3 loop spans 14 amino acids. CDR1 and CDR2 from the germline V gene are SGHTA and FQGTGA. The CDR3 DNA reads as TGTGCCAGCAGTCGACTAGTCCTCCGGGAGACCCAGTACTTC. Protein sequence: CASSRLVLRETQYF.

The V and J genes are TRBV28 and TRBJ2-7; TRBD1 matches at 7 bases. The CDR3 is 15 residues long. In germline, CDR1 is MDHEN, CDR2 SYDVKM. The V and J ends lost 5 bases and 2 bases, in that order; junction bases with no gene match: 9. CDR3 bases: TGTGCCAGCAGTCCAAACAGGGGTGGCCCCTACGAGCAGTACTTC. Its protein product is CASSPNRGGPYEQYF.

This chain connects TRBV6-4 to TRBJ2-6; D is perhaps TRBD1 or TRBD2 (5 bases each). V was clipped by 3 bases and J by 2 bases, with 11 bases between them. Germline CDR1 reads MRHNA; CDR2 reads SNTAGT. This CDR3 comprises 16 residues. In nucleotides, the CDR3 is TGTGCCAGCAGTGATGGGGGATCGGCTGGGGCCAACGTCCTGACTTTC. It translates to CASSDGGSAGANVLTF.

The chain has TRBV7-9 and TRBJ2-7, with TRBD1 matching over 7 bases. The CDR3 is 14 amino acids. Germline CDR1 SEHNR, CDR2 FQNEAQ (reference sequence). With 5 bases clipped from V and 2 bases from J, the junction kept 6 bases outside the gene matches. The CDR3 bases are TGTGCCAGCAGCCGGATACAGGGGACCTACGAGCAGTACTTC. Amino acid sequence: CASSRIQGTYEQYF.

The rearrangement links TRBV6-1 to TRBJ1-4; perhaps TRBD1 as D (5 bases). The CDR3 loop spans 15 amino acids. CDR1 is MNHNS and CDR2 is SASEGT in the germline V gene. Trimming took 4 bases from V and 4 from J, leaving 13 bases between them. The CDR3 DNA reads TGTGCCAGCAGTGGACAGCTCCCGGATAATGAAAAACTGTTTTTT. Translated, it gives CASSGQLPDNEKLFF.

The rearrangement joins TRBV13 to TRBJ2-5, with D perhaps TRBD1 (6 bases). The DNA end favors TRBJ2-7, so the J call may be wrong. Germline V lookup: CDR1 PRHDT, CDR2 FYEKMQ (reference sequence). CDR3 length: 14 residues. The DNA for the CDR3 is TGTGCCAGCAGCGGCAACACAGGGAACTACGAGCAGTACTTC. As protein: CASSGNTGNYEQYF.

V usage is TRBV13 and J usage is TRBJ1-4, with D possibly TRBD1 on 5 matching bases. Trimming took 5 bases from V and 4 from J, leaving 14 bases between them. CDR3 length equals 15 residues. Germline V CDR1 and CDR2: PRHDT, FYEKMQ (reference sequence). The CDR3 DNA reads TGTGCCAGCAGCAGAAGGGACCGCAATAATGAAAAACTGTTTTTT. It yields the protein CASSRRDRNNEKLFF.

The chain is built from TRBV6-6 and TRBJ2-7; 7 bases match TRBD1. This CDR3 is 12 amino acids long. CDR1 MNHNY and CDR2 SVGAGI come from the germline V gene (reference sequence). J lost 4 bases, V lost 8 bases, and 5 bases had no gene match. CDR3 DNA sequence: TGTGCCAGCGCGAGGGGGCGGTACGAGCAGTACTTC. Its translation: CASARGRYEQYF.

This chain uses TRBV5-1 with TRBJ2-7; TRBD1 aligns across 10 bases. After removal of 2 bases from V and 2 bases from J, the junction contained 7 bases not matched to a gene. Germline V gene sequence: CDR1 SGHRS, CDR2 YFSETQ. The CDR3 has 16 residues. The CDR3, as DNA: TGCGCCAGCAGCTTTGGACCGGGGACAGGGGCCTACGAGCAGTACTTC. It is translated as CASSFGPGTGAYEQYF. Full variable domain (outside the CDR3, taken from reference TRBV5-1 and TRBJ2-7): KAGVTQTPRYLIKTRGQQVTLSCSPISGHRSVSWYQQTPGQGLQFLFEYFSETQRNKGNFPGRFSGRQFSNSRSEMNVSTLELGDSALYLCASSFGPGTGAYEQYFGPGTRLTVT.